This T cell receptor beta chain was obtained from a study of blood T cell repertoires in COVID-19. Study background: Sites in the United States, Italy and Spain provided acute and convalescent COVID-19 samples. Sources were T cells, B-cell-depleted T cells, or PBMCs; the material itself was cDNA or gDNA.

Methods used by the authors: Amplification from reference gene primers served as the basis for estimated nucleated cell counts. This table comes from immunoSEQ multiplex PCR, and its TCRdb copy is limited to in-frame clones, with some not included. D and trimming come from the DNA, and the V and J calls and clone size come from that table. The sample consists of under 200,000 clones, 75% to 95% of them appearing once. The CDR3 spans 15 residues. Germline CDR1 and CDR2: SQVTM and ANQGSEA. The junction had 6 bases not matched to a gene; V was cut back by 6 bases and J by 1 base. The sample comprised peripheral blood. This chain uses TRBV29-1 with TRBJ2-2; the match to TRBD2 covers 9 bases. The clonotype was recovered from a middle-aged man with acute or convalescent COVID-19. The CDR3 here is CSVERLAENTGELFF. Here the CDR3 DNA reads TGCAGCGTCGAACGACTAGCGGAGAACACCGGGGAGCTGTTTTTT.